This entry describes one T cell receptor beta chain. The antigen it binds to is not known. Per-base qualities were not stored, and no clone one base away is much larger. The sample's time point label, in plain terms: baseline before first vaccination. Vaccinee samples came from UK trials COV001 and COV002, including a single-blind randomized controlled phase 2/3 trial of AZD1222 (ChAdOx1 nCoV-19) in healthy adults. For TCRbeta chain sequencing, PBMC samples from trial participants were taken at day 0 and at day 28 after the second dose. The CDR3 regions of human TCRbeta chains were analyzed by immunosequencing. Under the source paper's analysis protocol: TCRs in the repertoires were matched against a reference library of SARS-CoV-2-specific TCRs that had been generated with the MIRA antigen-specificity platform. Breadth was defined as the fraction of unique TCRs that were SARS-CoV-2-associated. Depth was defined as the fraction of total T cells that were SARS-CoV-2-associated. Using the MIRA data, every spike-specific TCR was mapped to the spike region that the TCR reacted to and assigned to either a CD4 or a CD8 class. Log10-transformed breadth and depth values were compared by one-way ANOVA with Sidak's multiple comparisons tests. TCRdb provides this immuneACCESS table in a form limited to in-frame rearrangements. Some clones are lacking; in checked studies, under half of them reflect an unresolved V gene, and why the rest are absent is not known. Clone size and the V and J calls come from that table; the DNA yielded D and trimming. This sample gives about 130,000 clones in total; approximately 84% of them show up just once. Roughly 4% of the sample lies in the top ten.

These data are taken from a study of T cell responses to AZD1222 COVID-19 vaccine (dated by TCRdb to the early 2020s). Regarding the complete study: AZD1222 recipients whose second dose came at about 4 weeks and those whose second dose came at about 12 weeks were combined into one group, since spike-specific TCR depth and breadth did not differ between the two schedules. Trial participants were enrolled by age into subgroups of 18-55, 56-69 and 70-plus years, and roughly 150, 30 and 60 TCR-sequenced participants, respectively, were included in these subgroups. TCR sequencing was performed for over 230 trial participants, of whom 200 to 210 were given two doses of AZD1222 and 26 were given two doses of MenACWY control vaccine.

Summary of the overall study and its limitations: Participants were mostly white British, with more females than males. The authors suggested clonal diversity may have been underestimated. Only five to seven AZD1222 recipients were SARS-CoV-2 seropositive at baseline, limiting conclusions about previously exposed vaccinees. Nearly half of unique spike-specific TCRs reportedly recognized epitopes outside regions mutated in the B.1.351 and B.1.1.7 variants. The whole spike protein was spanned by vaccine-associated CD4 TCRs, and dominant responses were seen in regions 160-218 and 743-854. A significant rise in spike-specific TCR breadth and depth was observed after two AZD1222 doses relative to day 0 and relative to MenACWY recipients. The 56-69-year group was small, and its depth increase did not reach significance, likely because of low power. Because no day 14 peak-response samples were available, the repertoires could be characterized only after the peak T cell response.

The TCR was taken from an adult in good health. The material sequenced was peripheral blood, taken on day 0 of AZD1222 vaccination.

The CDR3 protein: CASSDKSAGNEKLFF. Read as DNA, the sequence is TGTGCCAGCAGCGATAAGTCAGCGGGGAATGAAAAACTGTTTTTT. Here the chain combines TRBV2 and TRBJ1-4, with no confident D gene call. Via the germline V gene, CDR1 is SNHLY and CDR2 FYNNEI. Trimming takes 6 bases from V and 5 bases from J, and the germline ends sit 16 bases apart. The CDR3, cysteine through phenylalanine, is 15 amino acids long. Of all the DNA, just the CDR3 is kept, 45 bases in frame from base 1. With the portions outside the CDR3 filled from the reference TRBV2 and TRBJ1-4 genes, the complete variable region becomes EPEVTQTPSHQVTQMGQEVILRCVPISNHLYFYWYRQILGQKVEFLVSFYNNEISEKSEIFDDQFSVERPDGSNFTLKIRSTKLEDSAMYFCASSDKSAGNEKLFFGSGTQLSVL.